This paragraph covers one TCR beta chain sequence. The CDR3 runs to 17 residues. The V gene's germline CDR1 is LNHDA and CDR2 SQIVND (reference sequence). V was clipped by 5 bases and J by 0 bases; unmatched bases: 6. This sample stems from a study of siplizumab effects on memory and regulatory T cells. Assay: immunoSEQ multiplex PCR; the TCRdb copy retains only in-frame clones and omits some. The repertoire holds some 100,000 clones, with 92% as singletons. The source material was non-Treg CD4+ T cells sorted from blood. The V gene is TRBV19, the J gene TRBJ2-6, with TRBD1 matching over 8 bases. The TCR was taken from a human donor in good health. The CDR3 DNA reads TGTGCCAGTAGTGCCGGGACAGGCTCCTCTGGGGCCAACGTCCTGACTTTC. Its translation is CASSAGTGSSGANVLTF.